These T cell receptor beta chains were read from a single sample in a study of blood T cell repertoires in COVID-19. The data were produced by immunoSEQ multiplex PCR, yet TCRdb's version contains in-frame clones alone and is incomplete. The table has fewer than 200,000 clones, about 70% seen once. The sequenced sample consisted of peripheral blood. Receptor source: a woman aged 50 to 60 with active or convalescent COVID-19. The CDR3 runs from the conserved cysteine through the conserved F or W. The D gene is left open where the match is weak. The size entry is marked missing in some rows and otherwise reads once, few, many or a size class.

j_call d_call clone_size v_call cdr3_nt cdr3_aa
TRBJ1-5 TRBD1 few TRBV30 TGTGCCTGGAGTGTACCCACAGGGGGGCATCAGCCCCAGCATTTT CAWSVPTGGHQPQHF
TRBJ2-1 TRBD2 - TRBV30 TGTGCCTGGAGTGTACCCGGCGGGAGGGCCGGGTATGAGCAGTTCTTC CAWSVPGGRAGYEQFF
TRBJ2-5 - few TRBV12-5 TGTGCTAGTGGGGGGGCCCAAGAGACCCAGTACTTC CASGGAQETQYF
TRBJ1-5 TRBD1 once TRBV30 TGTGCCTGGGCAGACAGGGGAGGCCAGCCCCAGCATTTT CAWADRGGQPQHF
TRBJ2-7 - few TRBV4-1 TGCGCCAGCAGCCAATCCTTGACAGGCTCCTACGAGCAGTACTTC CASSQSLTGSYEQYF
TRBJ1-6 TRBD1 - TRBV5-1 TGCGCCAGCAGCTTAGACAGGGGTGCAAATTCACCCCTCCACTTT CASSLDRGANSPLHF
TRBJ1-1 - - TRBV18 TGTGCCAGCTCACCACGCACCGGGACAAACACTGAAGCTTTCTTT CASSPRTGTNTEAFF
TRBJ2-7 TRBD2 - TRBV14 TGTGCCAGCAGCCGCGGACTAGCGGGAGGCCCCGAGCAGTACTTC CASSRGLAGGPEQYF
TRBJ1-5 - - TRBV11-2 TGTGCCAGCAGCTTAGGGGCGGGGGTCGGCAATCAGCCCCAGCATTTT CASSLGAGVGNQPQHF
TRBJ1-4 - - TRBV6-1 TGTGCCAGCAGTGACAGGGAGGGTGAAAAACTGTTTTTT CASSDREGEKLFF
TRBJ1-1 TRBD1 many TRBV4-3 TGCGCCAGCAGCTTCGACAGGGACACTGAAGCTTTCTTT CASSFDRDTEAFF
TRBJ2-5 - - TRBV7-7 TGTGCTAGCAGCCTCGCCCGCGGGCCCCAAGAGACCCAGTACTTC CASSLARGPQETQYF
TRBJ2-3 - few TRBV5-1 TGCGCCAGCAGCTTGCGTCGCACAGATACGCAGTATTTT CASSLRRTDTQYF
TRBJ2-2 TRBD1 - TRBV10-3 TGTGCCATCAGTGTTGTGTTGGGGACAGGAGCGAACACCGGGGAGCTGTTTTTT CAISVVLGTGANTGELFF
TRBJ1-6 TRBD1 - TRBV5-1 TGCGCCAGCAGCTCCGGACAGGATCGATCACCCCTCCACTTT CASSSGQDRSPLHF
TRBJ2-3 TRBD2 - TRBV7-3 TGTGCCAGCAGCTCCGGGACTAGCGGGGTCACAGATACGCAGTATTTT CASSSGTSGVTDTQYF
TRBJ2-7 - - TRBV7-3 TGTGCCAGCAGCTTACACCCGACCGGGACTGCCTACGAGCAGTACTTC CASSLHPTGTAYEQYF
TRBJ2-7 TRBD1 - TRBV5-1 TGCGCCAGCAGCTTGGGGAACAGGGGGACCTACGAGCAGTACTTC CASSLGNRGTYEQYF
TRBJ2-7 - - TRBV21-1 TGTGCCAGCAGCAATTCGATGGCTAGCGGAACCTACGAGCAGTACTTC CASSNSMASGTYEQYF
TRBJ2-1 TRBD2 - TRBV2 TGTGCCAGCAGACTACTAGCGGGGGTTTACAATGAGCAGTTCTTC CASRLLAGVYNEQFF
TRBJ2-3 TRBD2 - TRBV28 TGTGCCAGCAGTCCCCGGACTAGCGGGAGGGATACGCAGTATTTT CASSPRTSGRDTQYF
TRBJ2-2 - many TRBV27 TGTGCCAGCAGTTTCCAGACAGGAAACACCGGGGAGCTGTTTTTT CASSFQTGNTGELFF
TRBJ2-1 - many TRBV5-3 TGTGCCAGAAGCTTGGCCCTAAGCGGCGATAAGAGCTCCTACAATGAGCAGTTCTTC CARSLALSGDKSSYNEQFF
TRBJ2-1 TRBD2 once TRBV7-3 TGTGCCAGCAGCACCGACGGGGGGGCAGGCGAGCAGTTCTTC CASSTDGGAGEQFF
TRBJ2-7 TRBD1 - TRBV10-3 TGTGCCATCAGTACCCCGGGACAGGGGAAAGAGCAGTACTTC CAISTPGQGKEQYF
TRBJ2-6 - few TRBV6-6 TGTGCCAGCAGCTCCGGGACACCCTCTGGGGCCAACGTCCTGACTTTC CASSSGTPSGANVLTF
TRBJ1-5 TRBD1 few TRBV5-1 TGCGCCAGCAGTTCTACAGGGGATAGCAATCAGCCCCAGCATTTT CASSSTGDSNQPQHF
TRBJ2-1 - - TRBV11-2 TGTGCCAGCAGCGTCGGGGAGCACGGTGGGTACAATGAGCAGTTCTTC CASSVGEHGGYNEQFF
TRBJ2-5 TRBD2 - TRBV4-3 TGCGCCAGCAGCCCAAGCTCAGCGGGGGGCGGAGAGACCCAGTACTTC CASSPSSAGGGETQYF
TRBJ1-6 TRBD1 - TRBV3-1/TRBV3-2 TGTGCCAGCAGCCGAGGGACAGTTTCACCCCTCCACTTT CASSRGTVSPLHF
TRBJ2-7 TRBD2 - TRBV7-2 TGTGCCAGCAGCCCCCACGGAGCGGGGCTCTCGACTGAGCAGTACTTC CASSPHGAGLSTEQYF
TRBJ1-5 - - TRBV7-2 TGTGCCAGCAGCTTAGGGGCAAATAGCAATCAGCCCCAGCATTTT CASSLGANSNQPQHF
TRBJ2-1 TRBD2 - TRBV27 TGTGCCAGCAGTTTAGAGCGGGGTGATGCGCAGTTCTTC CASSLERGDAQFF
TRBJ1-6 - once TRBV18 TGTGCCAGCTCTCGAATAGTACAGGACGATTCACCCCTCCACTTT CASSRIVQDDSPLHF
TRBJ1-1 - - TRBV24-1 TGTGCCACTGCCCCCCTCGGGGGAAGGAGCACTGAAGCTTTCTTT CATAPLGGRSTEAFF
TRBJ1-1 - - TRBV18 TGTGCCAGCGTACAATCTCGACAGGCAATTAACACTGAAGCTTTCTTT CASVQSRQAINTEAFF
TRBJ2-1 - few TRBV28 TGTGCCAGCAGTTCTCCCCCCAGGAATGAGCAGTTCTTC CASSSPPRNEQFF
TRBJ2-2 TRBD1 once TRBV6-5 TGTGCCAGCAGTCGGACAGGGTATTCCGGGGAGCTGTTTTTT CASSRTGYSGELFF
TRBJ1-1 - - TRBV24-1 TGTGCCACCAGCTCGGGCACTGAAGCTTTCTTT CATSSGTEAFF
TRBJ2-1 TRBD2 - TRBV6-6 TGTGCCAGCATAGGTTTTAGCGGGAACAATGAGCAGTTCTTC CASIGFSGNNEQFF
TRBJ1-1 - - TRBV3-1/TRBV3-2 TGTGCCAGCAGCCAATTCCTAACAGGGCACACTGAAGCTTTCTTT CASSQFLTGHTEAFF
TRBJ2-5 TRBD2 - TRBV7-2 TGTGCCAGCAGCTCCCAGGGAGCGGGGGGCGAGACCCAGTACTTC CASSSQGAGGETQYF
TRBJ2-6 - - TRBV6-5 TGTGCCAGCAGCTACCAGGGGTCCGGGGCCAACGTCCTGACTTTC CASSYQGSGANVLTF
TRBJ1-6 - - TRBV11-3 TGTGCCAGCAGCTTAGTCGGGATTGGAGGGGATAATTCACCCCTCCACTTT CASSLVGIGGDNSPLHF
TRBJ2-3 - - TRBV7-2 TGTGCCAGCAGCTTCCGGGGGTTTTCAACAGATACGCAGTATTTT CASSFRGFSTDTQYF
TRBJ1-5 - once TRBV27 TGTGCCAGCAGTTTCGTCGACGGGCAGCCCCAGCATTTT CASSFVDGQPQHF
TRBJ2-4 TRBD1 - TRBV10-3 TGTGCCATCAGTGACCCGAACAGGGGTGGCAAAAACATTCAGTACTTC CAISDPNRGGKNIQYF
TRBJ1-2 - - TRBV11-2 TGTGCCAGCAGCTTAAGTCGGAGTAACTATGGCTACACCTTC CASSLSRSNYGYTF
TRBJ1-3 - - TRBV7-2 TGTGCCAGCAGCTTAGCGCCGGGGGTGTACACCATATATTTT CASSLAPGVYTIYF
TRBJ2-7 TRBD1 - TRBV5-4 TGTGCCAGCAGCCCCGGACAGGGAAACTACGAGCAGTACTTC CASSPGQGNYEQYF
TRBJ1-1 - - TRBV19 TGTGCCAGTACCGAGGTAAGAGGGAAGGGCACTGAAGCTTTCTTT CASTEVRGKGTEAFF
TRBJ1-2 TRBD1 - TRBV28 TGTGCCAGCAGCTCCGACAGGGCGTATGGCTACACCTTC CASSSDRAYGYTF
TRBJ1-1 - - TRBV4-2 TGTGCCAGCAGCCAAGTTGATACTTTGAACACTGAAGCTTTCTTT CASSQVDTLNTEAFF
TRBJ2-2 - - TRBV4-3 TGCGCCAGCAGCCAAAATCAGGGGAACACCGGGGAGCTGTTTTTT CASSQNQGNTGELFF
TRBJ1-2 TRBD1 - TRBV30 TGTGCCTGGAGTGTAGGGACAGGGTATGGCTACACCTTC CAWSVGTGYGYTF
TRBJ1-6 - - TRBV4-2 TGTGCCAGCAGCCAAGACAGGGAGGGCTCTTCACCCCTCCACTTT CASSQDREGSSPLHF
TRBJ1-1 - - TRBV6-2/TRBV6-3 TGTGCCAGCAGTTCCTGGGCCTCCCGAAACACTGAAGCTTTCTTT CASSSWASRNTEAFF
TRBJ2-1 TRBD2 - TRBV19 TGTGCCAGTAGGGGGACTAGCGGCCACTCCTACAATGAGCAGTTCTTC CASRGTSGHSYNEQFF
TRBJ2-5 - - TRBV2 TGTGCCAGCAAAGATCAGCGACAAGAGACCCAGTACTTC CASKDQRQETQYF